This T cell receptor (beta chain) was recovered during a study of blood T cell repertoires in COVID-19. Study background: Italy, Spain and the United States were the sources of the convalescent and acute COVID-19 samples.

The CDR3 sequence is 13 residues long. V shed 2 bases and J shed 5 bases, with 9 bases lying between them. From germline, CDR1 is MNHEY and CDR2 SVGAGI. The data were produced by immunoSEQ multiplex PCR, yet TCRdb's version contains in-frame clones alone and is incomplete. The sample lists roughly 250,000 clones, approximately 79% occurring once. This sequence joins TRBV6-5 and TRBJ1-1; D is ambiguous. The TCR comes from a woman aged 35 to 49 with active or convalescent COVID-19. The sequenced sample was peripheral blood. The CDR3 bases are TGTGCCAGCAGTTACATTTCCCAGACTGAAGCTTTCTTT. Encoded protein: CASSYISQTEAFF.